This TCR beta chain is from a study of siplizumab effects on memory and regulatory T cells. Findings of the study overall: Siplizumab brought about a significant reduction in alloreactive sequences traceable to unstimulated CD4+ memory cells. Proliferating clones, CD4+ or CD8+, lacked an assignable naive or memory phenotype in roughly 75-97% of cases. A mean of around 69% of mappable alloreactive CD4+ clones were Treg-derived with siplizumab, compared with approximately 29% in controls.

The CDR3 is made up of 15 amino acids. Germline V CDR1 and CDR2: MNHEY, SMNVEV (reference sequence). Sequencing of each sample assayed roughly 9.8 x 10^4 TCR templates. Profiling relied on immunoSEQ multiplex PCR, and the TCRdb table lists in-frame clones only, not all of them. The repertoire has about 91,000 clones, roughly 93% of them found once; the top ten carry about 6.7%. Details on this clone: Its antigen is not identified. At one of its ends the junction is not consistent with the germline gene, which may arise from a read error.

The rearrangement links TRBV27 to TRBJ2-7, with D possibly being TRBD1 or TRBD2 (5 bases each). The specimen sequenced was CD8+ T cells sorted from blood. The source of this sequence is a human donor in good health. This chain's CDR3 is CASSISGTAPYEQYF. The CDR3 DNA sequence: TGTGCCAGCAGTATATCCGGGACGGCCCCCTACGAGCAGTACTTC.